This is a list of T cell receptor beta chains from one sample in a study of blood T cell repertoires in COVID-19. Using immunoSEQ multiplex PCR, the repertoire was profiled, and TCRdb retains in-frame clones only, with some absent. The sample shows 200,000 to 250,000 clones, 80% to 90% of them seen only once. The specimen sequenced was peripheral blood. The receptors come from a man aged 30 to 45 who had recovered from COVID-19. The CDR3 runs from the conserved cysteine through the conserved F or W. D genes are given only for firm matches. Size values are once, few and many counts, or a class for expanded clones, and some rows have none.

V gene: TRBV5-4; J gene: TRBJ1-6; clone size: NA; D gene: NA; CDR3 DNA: TGTGCCAGCAGCTTGGACAGGGTGTCACCCCTCCACTTT; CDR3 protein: CASSLDRVSPLHF
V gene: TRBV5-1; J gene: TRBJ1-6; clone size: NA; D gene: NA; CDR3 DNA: TGCGCCAGCAGCTTGCATCCGGAGGGAGAGGATTCACCCCTCCACTTT; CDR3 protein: CASSLHPEGEDSPLHF
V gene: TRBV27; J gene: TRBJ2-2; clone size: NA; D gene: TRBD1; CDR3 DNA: TGTGCCAGCAGTTTATACCGACAACAGGGGCCGAACACCGGGGAGCTGTTTTTT; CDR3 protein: CASSLYRQQGPNTGELFF
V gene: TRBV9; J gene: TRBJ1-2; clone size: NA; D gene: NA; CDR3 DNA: TGTGCCAGCAGCGCCCGAGGAGGGGATTGGGACTATGGCTACACCTTC; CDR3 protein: CASSARGGDWDYGYTF
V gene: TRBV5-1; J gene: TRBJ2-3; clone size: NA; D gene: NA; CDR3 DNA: TGCGCCAGCAGCTTGGTCCTACAGGGATTCGGGGATACGCAGTATTTT; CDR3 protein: CASSLVLQGFGDTQYF
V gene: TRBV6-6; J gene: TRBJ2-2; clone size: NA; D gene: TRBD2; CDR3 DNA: TGTGCCAGCACCCCGGGACTAGCGAGTGCCGGGGAGCTGTTTTTT; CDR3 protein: CASTPGLASAGELFF
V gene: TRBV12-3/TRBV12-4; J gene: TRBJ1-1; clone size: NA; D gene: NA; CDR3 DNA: TGTGCCAGCAGTTTACAGTTTAACACTGAAGCTTTCTTT; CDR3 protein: CASSLQFNTEAFF
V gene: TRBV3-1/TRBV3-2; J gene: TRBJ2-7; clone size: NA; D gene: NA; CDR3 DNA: TGTGCCAGCAGCCTGGGACACAGGCCTTACGAGCAGTACTTC; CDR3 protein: CASSLGHRPYEQYF
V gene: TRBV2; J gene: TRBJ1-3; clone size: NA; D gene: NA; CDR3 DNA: TGTGCCAGAGAGGGGGGGGACATCTCTGGAAACACCATATATTTT; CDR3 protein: CAREGGDISGNTIYF
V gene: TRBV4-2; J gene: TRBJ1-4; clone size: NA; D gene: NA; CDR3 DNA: TGTGCCAGCAGCCAAGACGGGAACAATAATGAAAAACTGTTTTTT; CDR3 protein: CASSQDGNNNEKLFF
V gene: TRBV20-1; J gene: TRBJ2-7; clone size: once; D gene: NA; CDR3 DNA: TGCAGTGCCTCCCGGGGCTACGAGCAGTACTTC; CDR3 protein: CSASRGYEQYF
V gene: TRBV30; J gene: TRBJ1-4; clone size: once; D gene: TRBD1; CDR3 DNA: TGTGCCTGGAGTATGGAGGGGGCGCGGACTAATGAAAAACTGTTTTTT; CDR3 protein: CAWSMEGARTNEKLFF
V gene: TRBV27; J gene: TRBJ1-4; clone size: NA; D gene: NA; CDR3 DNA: TGTGCCAGCAGGCGGCTGGTAAATGAAAAACTGTTTTTT; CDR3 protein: CASRRLVNEKLFF
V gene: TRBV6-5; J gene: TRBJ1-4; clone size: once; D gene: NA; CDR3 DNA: TGTGCCAGCCACAGAGCCTTTAATGAAAAACTGTTTTTT; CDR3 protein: CASHRAFNEKLFF
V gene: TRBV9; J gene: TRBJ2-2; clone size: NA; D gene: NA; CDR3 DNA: TGTGCCAGCAGCGTAGGTGGACATTTGAACACCGGGGAGCTGTTTTTT; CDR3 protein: CASSVGGHLNTGELFF
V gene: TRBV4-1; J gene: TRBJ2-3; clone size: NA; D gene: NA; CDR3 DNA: TGCGCCAGCAGCCAAGGGCGCTGGCGGGGCACTAGCACAGATACGCAGTATTTT; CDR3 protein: CASSQGRWRGTSTDTQYF
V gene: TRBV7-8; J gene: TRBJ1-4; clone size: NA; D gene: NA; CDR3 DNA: TGTGCCAGCAGCTTAATGGGGGGGGGAACTAATGAAAAACTGTTTTTT; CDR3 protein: CASSLMGGGTNEKLFF
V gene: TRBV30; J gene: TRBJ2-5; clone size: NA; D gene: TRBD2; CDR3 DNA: TGTGCCTGGAGCCCAAGGGGACTAGCGGGGGGGCCGATGGAGACCCAGTACTTC; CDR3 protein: CAWSPRGLAGGPMETQYF
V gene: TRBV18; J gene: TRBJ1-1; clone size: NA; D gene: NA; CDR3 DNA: TGTGCCAGCTCACCAAGGGGGGGCACTGAAGCTTTCTTT; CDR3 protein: CASSPRGGTEAFF
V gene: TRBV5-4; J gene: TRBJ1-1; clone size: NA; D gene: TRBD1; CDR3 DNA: TGTGCCAGCAGCTTGACAGGGGGCTGGAACACTGAAGCTTTCTTT; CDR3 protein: CASSLTGGWNTEAFF
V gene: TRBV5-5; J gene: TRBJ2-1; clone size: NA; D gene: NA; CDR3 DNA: TGTGCCAGCAGCTTAGGAGGGGTCATCAGCTCCTACAATGAGCAGTTCTTC; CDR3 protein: CASSLGGVISSYNEQFF
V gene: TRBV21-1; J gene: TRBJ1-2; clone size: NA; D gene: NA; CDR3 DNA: TGTGCCAGCAGTCCGGGATACAGGGTGGATGGCTACACCTTC; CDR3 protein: CASSPGYRVDGYTF
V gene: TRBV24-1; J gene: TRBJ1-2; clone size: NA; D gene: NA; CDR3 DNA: TGTGCCACCAGTGACAGGTCCGGCTACACCTTC; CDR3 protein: CATSDRSGYTF
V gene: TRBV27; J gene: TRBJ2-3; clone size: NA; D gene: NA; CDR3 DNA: TGTGCCAGCAGTTCGAGGGGGGGCCCCCCAGATACGCAGTATTTT; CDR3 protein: CASSSRGGPPDTQYF
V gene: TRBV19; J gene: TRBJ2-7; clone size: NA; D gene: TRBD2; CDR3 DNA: TGTGCCACGTCCGGGGGGAACTACGAGCAGTACTTC; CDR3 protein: CATSGGNYEQYF
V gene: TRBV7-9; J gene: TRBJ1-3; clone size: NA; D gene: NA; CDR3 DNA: TGTGCCAGCGTTATCGGGAGGATTAGCGGAAACACCATATATTTT; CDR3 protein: CASVIGRISGNTIYF
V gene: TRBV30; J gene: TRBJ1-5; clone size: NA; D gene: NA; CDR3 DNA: TGTGCCTGGAGTGTACCCACTTATCCCCGGCCCCAGCATTTT; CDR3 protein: CAWSVPTYPRPQHF
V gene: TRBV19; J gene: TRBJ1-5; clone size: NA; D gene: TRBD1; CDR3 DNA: TGTGCCGGAGGGACAGGGAAATCTCAGCCCCAGCATTTT; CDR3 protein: CAGGTGKSQPQHF
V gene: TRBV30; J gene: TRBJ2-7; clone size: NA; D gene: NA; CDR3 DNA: TGTGCCTGGAGTTCTACGTACGAGCAGTACTTC; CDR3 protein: CAWSSTYEQYF
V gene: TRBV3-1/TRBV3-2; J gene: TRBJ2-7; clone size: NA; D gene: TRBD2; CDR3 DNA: TGTGCCAGCAGCCAAGATCTGACGTTTGGGGGACTAGGACCCTACGAGCAGTACTTC; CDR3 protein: CASSQDLTFGGLGPYEQYF
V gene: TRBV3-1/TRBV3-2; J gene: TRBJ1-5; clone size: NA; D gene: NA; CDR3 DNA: TGTGCCAGCAACGGGGGGTTTAGCAATCAGCCCCAGCATTTT; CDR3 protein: CASNGGFSNQPQHF
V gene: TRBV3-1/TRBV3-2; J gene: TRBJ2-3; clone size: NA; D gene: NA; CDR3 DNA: TGTGCCAGCAGCCAGGGCCTTCCGGGAGCGCAGTATTTT; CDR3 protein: CASSQGLPGAQYF
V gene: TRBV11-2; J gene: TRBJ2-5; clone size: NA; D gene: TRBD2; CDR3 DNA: TGTGCCAGCAGCTTAGATGGTAGGAGGGCTAGCGGAGGGGAGACCCAGTACTTC; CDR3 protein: CASSLDGRRASGGETQYF
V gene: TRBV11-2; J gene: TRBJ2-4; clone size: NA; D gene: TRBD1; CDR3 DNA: TGTGCCAGCAGCCACCTCGGGACAGGGACAAACATTCAGTACTTC; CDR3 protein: CASSHLGTGTNIQYF
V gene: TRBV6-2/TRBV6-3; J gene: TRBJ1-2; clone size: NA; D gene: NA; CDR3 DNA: TGTGCCAGCAGCACAAACAGGGCCCCCTATGGCTACACCTTC; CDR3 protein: CASSTNRAPYGYTF
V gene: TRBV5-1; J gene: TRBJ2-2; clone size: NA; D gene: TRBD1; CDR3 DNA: TGCGCCAGCAGCTTGGAAGACCCTTGGGTTGGGACAGGGAACACCGGGGAGCTGTTTTTT; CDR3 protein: CASSLEDPWVGTGNTGELFF
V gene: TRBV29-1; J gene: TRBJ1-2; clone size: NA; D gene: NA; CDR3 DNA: TGCAGCGTTGAAGGAACAGGGTTCTATGGCTACACCTTC; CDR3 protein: CSVEGTGFYGYTF
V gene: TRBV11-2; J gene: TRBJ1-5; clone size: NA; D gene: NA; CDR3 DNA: TGTGCCAGCAGCCAGACAGTGGTTCGCAATCAGCCCCAGCATTTT; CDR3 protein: CASSQTVVRNQPQHF
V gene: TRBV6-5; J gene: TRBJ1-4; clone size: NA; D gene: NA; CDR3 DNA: TGTGCCAGCAGGCAGGGACTGAATGAAAAACTGTTTTTT; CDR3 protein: CASRQGLNEKLFF
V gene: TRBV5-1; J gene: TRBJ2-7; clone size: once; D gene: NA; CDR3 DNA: TGCGCCAGCAGCTCCACCGACAGTTTTAATCCCTACGAGCAGTACTTC; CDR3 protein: CASSSTDSFNPYEQYF
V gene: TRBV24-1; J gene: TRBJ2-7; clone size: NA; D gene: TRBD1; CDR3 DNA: TGTGCCACCAGTGTGGGACAGGGGATCTACGAGCAGTACTTC; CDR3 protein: CATSVGQGIYEQYF
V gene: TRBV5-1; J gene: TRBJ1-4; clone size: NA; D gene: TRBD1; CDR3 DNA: TGCGCCAGCAGCACGCTCCCGGGGACAGGGGTTGAAAAACTGTTTTTT; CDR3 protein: CASSTLPGTGVEKLFF
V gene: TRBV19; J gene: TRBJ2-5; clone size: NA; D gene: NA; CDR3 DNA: TGTGCCAGTAGTACTACGGACACAAAAGAGACCCAGTACTTC; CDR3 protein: CASSTTDTKETQYF
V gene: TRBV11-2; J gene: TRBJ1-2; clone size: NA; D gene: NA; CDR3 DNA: TGTGCCAGCAGCTTAGAAGGGCAGGGGTTTTTTGGTTACACCTTC; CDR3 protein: CASSLEGQGFFGYTF
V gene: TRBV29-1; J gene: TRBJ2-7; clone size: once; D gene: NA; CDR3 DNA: TGCAGCGTTGAAGAGGCGGGGACCCCCTACGAGCAGTACTTC; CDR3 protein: CSVEEAGTPYEQYF
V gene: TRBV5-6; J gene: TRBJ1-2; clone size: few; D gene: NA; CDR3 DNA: TGTGCCAGCAGCTTGAACTCCATACTCTATGGCTACACCTTC; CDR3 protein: CASSLNSILYGYTF
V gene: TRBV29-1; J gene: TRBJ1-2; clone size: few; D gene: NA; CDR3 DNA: TGCAGCGTTGGAATAGGAGAGGAGGGCTACACCTTC; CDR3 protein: CSVGIGEEGYTF
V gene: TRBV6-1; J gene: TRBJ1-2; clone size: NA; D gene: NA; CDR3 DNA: TGTGCCAGCAGTGAAGTAGTTGGCTACACCTTC; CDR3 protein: CASSEVVGYTF
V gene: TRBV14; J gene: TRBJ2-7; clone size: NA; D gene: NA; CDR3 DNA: TGTGCCAGCAGCCAAGATAGGGGTTCTGGGGTCGAGCAGTACTTC; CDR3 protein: CASSQDRGSGVEQYF
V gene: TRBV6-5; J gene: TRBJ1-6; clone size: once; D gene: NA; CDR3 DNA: TGTGCCAGCAGTTACTTTGACAGTCTCTATTCACCCCTCCACTTT; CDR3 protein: CASSYFDSLYSPLHF
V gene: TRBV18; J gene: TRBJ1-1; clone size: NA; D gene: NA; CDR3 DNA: TGTGCCAGCTCACCCCCCGCGGGAAGAAACACTGAAGCTTTCTTT; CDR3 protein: CASSPPAGRNTEAFF
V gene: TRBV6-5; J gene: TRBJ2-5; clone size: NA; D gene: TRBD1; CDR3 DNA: TGTGCCAGCAGTCTGACAGGGTACAGCGAGACCCAGTACTTC; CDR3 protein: CASSLTGYSETQYF
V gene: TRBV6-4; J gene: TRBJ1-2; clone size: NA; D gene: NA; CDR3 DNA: TGTGCCAGCAGTGACTTTCCGGGACAACTAGGCTACACCTTC; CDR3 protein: CASSDFPGQLGYTF